This paragraph covers one T cell receptor beta chain sequence. Its antigen is currently unknown. The V end lost 5 bases, the J end lost 14 bases, and 23 bases lay between the germline ends. The CDR3 extends over 14 amino acids. Germline V lookup: CDR1 SGHTA, CDR2 FQGNSA. The sample is drawn from a study of T cell repertoires in cytomegalovirus infection. TCRdb reprocessed the reads with MiXCR, giving one entry per CDR3 protein. The table shows about 470,000 distinct CDR3 sequences, with under 45% occurring only once. This chain uses TRBV7-2 with TRBJ2-3; D may be TRBD2 (6 bases). The TCR sequence derives from a human donor in good health (CMV status not recorded). Some clones in this sample may be carry-over from other donors' samples. The sample here was cultured PBMCs, taken from culture after CMV antigen stimulation. This CDR3 is CASSIKTGTLSLYF. The CDR3 coding sequence is TGTGCCAGCAGCATTAAAACCGGGACTTTAAGTTTGTATTTT.